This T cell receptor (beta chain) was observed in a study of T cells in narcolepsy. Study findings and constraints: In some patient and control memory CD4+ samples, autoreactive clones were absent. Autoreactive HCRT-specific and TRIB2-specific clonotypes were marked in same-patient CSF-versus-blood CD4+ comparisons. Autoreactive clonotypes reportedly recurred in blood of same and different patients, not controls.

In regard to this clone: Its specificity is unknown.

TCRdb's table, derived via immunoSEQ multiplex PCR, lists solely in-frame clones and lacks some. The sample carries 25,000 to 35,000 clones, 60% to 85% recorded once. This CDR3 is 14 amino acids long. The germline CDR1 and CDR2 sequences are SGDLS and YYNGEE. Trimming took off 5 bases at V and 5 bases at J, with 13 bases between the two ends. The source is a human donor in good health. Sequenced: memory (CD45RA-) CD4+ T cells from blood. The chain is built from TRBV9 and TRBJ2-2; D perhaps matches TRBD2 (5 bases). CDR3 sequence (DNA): TGTGCCAGCAGGGCGGGCGGCGTGACCGGGGAGCTGTTTTTT. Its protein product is CASRAGGVTGELFF. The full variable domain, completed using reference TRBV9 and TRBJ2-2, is DSGVTQTPKHLITATGQRVTLRCSPRSGDLSVYWYQQSLDQGLQFLIQYYNGEERAKGNILERFSAQQFPDLHSELNLSSLELGDSALYFCASRAGGVTGELFFGEGSRLTVL.